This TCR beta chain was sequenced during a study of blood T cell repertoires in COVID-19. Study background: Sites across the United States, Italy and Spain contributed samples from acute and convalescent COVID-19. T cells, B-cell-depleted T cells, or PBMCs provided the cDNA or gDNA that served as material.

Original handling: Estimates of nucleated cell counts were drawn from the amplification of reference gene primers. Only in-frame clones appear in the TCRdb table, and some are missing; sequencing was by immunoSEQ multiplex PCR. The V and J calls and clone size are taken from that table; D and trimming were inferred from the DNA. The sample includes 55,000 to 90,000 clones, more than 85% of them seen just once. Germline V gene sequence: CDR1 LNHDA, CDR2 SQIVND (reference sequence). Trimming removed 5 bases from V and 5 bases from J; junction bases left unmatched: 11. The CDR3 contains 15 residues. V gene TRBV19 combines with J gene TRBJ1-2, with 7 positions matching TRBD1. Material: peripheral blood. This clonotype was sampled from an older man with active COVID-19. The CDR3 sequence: CASSPDRAASYGYTF. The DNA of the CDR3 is TGTGCCAGTAGTCCCGACAGGGCGGCCTCTTATGGCTACACCTTC.